Shown below are 3 T cell receptor beta chains from a single sample sequenced in a study of control samples from healthy donors and cancer patients (dated by TCRdb to about 2020). Preparation of the library involved the immunoSEQ multiplex PCR assay. In TCRdb, the immuneACCESS table is reduced to in-frame sequences with V and J assigned. These tables do not hold every clone; where another copy was compared, an unresolved V gene accounts for under half, and the others remain unexplained. A total of 150,000 to 200,000 clones appear in this sample, nearly 90% of them only once. Of the sample, over 1.1% falls within the top ten clones. Sequencing was performed on blood. All receptors derive from a woman in her 50s in good health.

This chain connects TRBV29-1 to TRBJ1-4; the D gene is possibly TRBD1 (6 bases). The CDR3 totals 15 residues. The V gene lost 5 bases and the J gene lost 0 bases, with 13 bases spanning the gap. The germline gives CDR1 SQVTM, CDR2 ANQGSEA. CDR3 nucleotide sequence: TGCAGCGTTCTTTACAGGGTAGCAACTAATGAAAAACTGTTTTTT. Encoded protein: CSVLYRVATNEKLFF.

The V call is TRBV19, the J call TRBJ2-7, with TRBD2 as a possible D gene (6 bases). The CDR3 is 13 amino acids. Trimming shortened V by 6 bases and J by 1 base, and 10 bases separated the two germline ends. Germline V CDR1 and CDR2: LNHDA, SQIVND (reference sequence). CDR3 amino acids: CASSGGGSYEQYF. The CDR3 DNA sequence: TGTGCCAGTAGCGGGGGAGGTTCCTACGAGCAGTACTTC.

The chain uses TRBV5-1 and TRBJ1-5; the D gene is possibly TRBD1 (6 bases). The V gene's germline CDR1 is SGHRS and CDR2 YFSETQ. This CDR3 spans 13 amino acids. The V end lost 4 bases, the J end lost 5 bases, and 10 bases lay between the germline ends. CDR3 residues: CASSPDSYQPQHF. The CDR3 DNA reads TGCGCCAGCAGCCCGGACAGTTATCAGCCCCAGCATTTT.